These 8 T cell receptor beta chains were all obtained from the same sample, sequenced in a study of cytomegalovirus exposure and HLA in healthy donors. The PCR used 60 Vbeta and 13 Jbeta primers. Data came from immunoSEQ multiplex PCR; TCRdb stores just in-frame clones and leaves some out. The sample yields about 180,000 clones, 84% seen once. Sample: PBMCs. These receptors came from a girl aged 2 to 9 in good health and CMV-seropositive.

This chain's CDR3 is CAWSVRREPTDTQYF. CDR3 in DNA: TGTGCCTGGAGTGTAAGGCGGGAGCCCACAGATACGCAGTATTTT. V is TRBV30 and J is TRBJ2-3, with 7 positions matching TRBD2. Germline assignment: CDR1 GTSNPN and CDR2 SVGIG (reference sequence). J was trimmed by 2 bases and V by 0 bases; bases with no gene match: 5. The CDR3 runs 15 residues.

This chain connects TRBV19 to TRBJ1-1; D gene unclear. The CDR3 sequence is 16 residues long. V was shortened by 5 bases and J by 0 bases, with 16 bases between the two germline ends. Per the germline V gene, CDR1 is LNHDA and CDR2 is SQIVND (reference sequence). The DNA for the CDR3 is TGTGCCAGTAGTGCCCACTTGAGGGTCTTGAACACTGAAGCTTTCTTT. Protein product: CASSAHLRVLNTEAFF.

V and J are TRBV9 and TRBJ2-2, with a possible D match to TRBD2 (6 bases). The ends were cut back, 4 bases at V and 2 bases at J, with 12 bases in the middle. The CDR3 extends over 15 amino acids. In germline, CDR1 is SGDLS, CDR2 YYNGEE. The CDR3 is CASSQVAGNTGELFF. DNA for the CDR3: TGTGCCAGCAGCCAAGTGGCGGGAAACACCGGGGAGCTGTTTTTT.

The CDR3 sequence is CASMGGGARNEQFF. The CDR3 DNA reads as TGTGCCAGCATGGGAGGGGGGGCCAGGAATGAGCAGTTCTTC. This sequence joins TRBV6-5 and TRBJ2-1, with a weak D call TRBD2 (7 bases). V lost 7 bases, J lost 7 bases, and 17 bases lay in between. Germline loops: CDR1 MNHEY, CDR2 SVGAGI. The CDR3 runs 14 residues.

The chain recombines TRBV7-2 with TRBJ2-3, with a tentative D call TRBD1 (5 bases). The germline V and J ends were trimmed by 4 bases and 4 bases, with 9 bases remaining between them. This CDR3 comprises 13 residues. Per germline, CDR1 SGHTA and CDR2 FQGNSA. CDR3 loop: CASSSRGSDTQYF. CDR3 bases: TGTGCCAGCAGCTCAAGGGGATCAGATACGCAGTATTTT.

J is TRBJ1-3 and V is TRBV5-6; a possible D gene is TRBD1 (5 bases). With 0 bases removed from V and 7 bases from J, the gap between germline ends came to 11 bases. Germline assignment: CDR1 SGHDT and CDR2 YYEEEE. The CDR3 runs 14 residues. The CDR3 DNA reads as TGTGCCAGCAGCTTGGGTAGGGGTCGGAACACCATATATTTT. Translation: CASSLGRGRNTIYF.

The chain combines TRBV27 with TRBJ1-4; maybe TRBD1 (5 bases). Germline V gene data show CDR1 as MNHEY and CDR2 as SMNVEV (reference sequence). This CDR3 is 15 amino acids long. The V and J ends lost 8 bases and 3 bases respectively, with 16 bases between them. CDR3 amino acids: CASFLGGGANEKLFF. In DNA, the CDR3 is TGTGCCAGCTTCCTGGGGGGGGGAGCTAATGAAAAACTGTTTTTT.

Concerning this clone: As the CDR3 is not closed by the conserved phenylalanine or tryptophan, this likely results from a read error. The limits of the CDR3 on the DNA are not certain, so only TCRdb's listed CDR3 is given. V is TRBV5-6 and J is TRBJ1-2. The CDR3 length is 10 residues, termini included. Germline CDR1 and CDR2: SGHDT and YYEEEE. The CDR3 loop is CASSWGTGVT.